These 16 T cell receptor beta chains were all obtained from the same sample, sequenced in a study of cytotoxic CD8 clonotypes in ibrutinib-treated CLL. Generated by immunoSEQ multiplex PCR, the TCRdb table keeps only in-frame clones and is missing some. The data show fewer than 200,000 clones, 84% seen once. The sample consisted of PBMCs, taken after 24 months of ibrutinib treatment. The receptors derive from a human donor with chronic lymphocytic leukemia.

V is TRBV30 and J is TRBJ1-2; unclear D gene. The germline V gene has CDR1 GTSNPN and CDR2 SVGIG (reference sequence). Trimming cost V 1 base and J 1 base, with 7 bases left between them. The CDR3 consists of 13 residues. DNA for the CDR3: TGTGCCTGGAGTGACGGGGTTAACTATGGCTACACCTTC. The encoded protein is CAWSDGVNYGYTF.

The gene calls are TRBV2 and TRBJ1-6; the match to TRBD1 covers 9 bases. The CDR3 contains 16 residues. Germline V gene lookup returns CDR1 SNHLY and CDR2 FYNNEI. Losses at the gene ends were 6 bases for V and 3 bases for J; bases not matched to a gene: 6. CDR3 amino acids: CASRGDRDLYNSPLHF. The CDR3 nucleotides read TGTGCCAGCAGGGGGGACAGGGATCTCTATAATTCACCCCTCCACTTT.

The CDR3 region is CASSQERRGINSPLHF. CDR3 coding DNA: TGCGCCAGCAGCCAAGAACGACGGGGTATTAATTCACCCCTCCACTTT. The chain links TRBV4-1 to TRBJ1-6; D gene ambiguous. Per germline, CDR1 MGHRA and CDR2 YSYEKL. V dropped 0 bases and J dropped 6 bases, with 12 bases sitting between them. The CDR3 is 16 amino acids.

The chain combines TRBV27 with TRBJ1-3; 7 bases map to TRBD1. This CDR3 comprises 15 residues. V was clipped by 6 bases and J by 2 bases; unmatched bases: 7. Germline V gene lookup returns CDR1 MNHEY and CDR2 SMNVEV (reference sequence). The CDR3 DNA follows: TGTGCCAGCAGCCGCGACAGGGCCCCTGGAAACACCATATATTTT. It specifies CASSRDRAPGNTIYF.

The chain links TRBV5-1 to TRBJ1-2; D perhaps matches TRBD1 (5 bases). V was clipped by 3 bases and J by 3 bases, with 15 bases between them. CDR1 is SGHRS and CDR2 is YFSETQ in the germline V gene. The CDR3 has 15 residues. For the CDR3, the DNA is TGCGCCAGCAGCTACGGGACCAATGTGGACTATGGCTACACCTTC. Translation gives CASSYGTNVDYGYTF.

The rearrangement joins TRBV9 to TRBJ2-5, with TRBD2 identical over 9 bases. Gene TRBJ2-7 matches the end of the DNA better, so the J call may be wrong. The CDR3 runs 14 residues. Germline assignment: CDR1 SGDLS and CDR2 YYNGEE. The CDR3 DNA sequence: TGTGCCAGCAGCTTTAGCGGGAGCTCCTACGAGCAGTACTTC. It codes for CASSFSGSSYEQYF.

V gene TRBV9 combines with J gene TRBJ1-2; the match to TRBD1 covers 9 bases. CDR1 SGDLS and CDR2 YYNGEE come from the germline V gene. The CDR3 spans 16 residues. The junction had 8 bases not matched to a gene; V was cut back by 0 bases and J by 5 bases. CDR3 in amino acids: CASSVASPGQGYGYTF. CDR3 in DNA: TGTGCCAGCAGCGTAGCTTCACCGGGACAGGGATATGGCTACACCTTC.

This chain joins TRBV18 and TRBJ1-4; D ambiguous. V lost 3 bases, J lost 8 bases, and 10 bases lay in between. Germline V CDR1 and CDR2: KGHSH, LQKENI. The CDR3 totals 13 residues. CDR3 residues: CASSPNQEEKLFF. DNA for the CDR3: TGTGCCAGCTCACCTAACCAGGAGGAAAAACTGTTTTTT.

The genes are TRBV5-8 and TRBJ1-1, with D unclear. There are 14 residues in the CDR3. V was clipped by 2 bases and J by 2 bases, with 10 bases between them. CDR1 is SGHTS, CDR2 YDEGEE, per germline. The CDR3 loop is CASSFSPVNTEAFF. The CDR3 coding sequence is TGTGCCAGCAGCTTTTCCCCGGTCAACACTGAAGCTTTCTTT.

This chain uses TRBV30 with TRBJ2-3; possibly TRBD2 for D (5 bases). V was clipped by 0 bases and J by 8 bases, with 6 bases between them. Germline V gene data show CDR1 as GTSNPN and CDR2 as SVGIG (reference sequence). This CDR3 contains 11 residues. The CDR3 sequence: CAWSVEGTQYF. The DNA of the CDR3 is TGTGCCTGGAGTGTAGAGGGTACGCAGTATTTT.

This clone was seen many times. V is TRBV5-1 and J is TRBJ1-1, with D possibly TRBD1 on 5 matching bases. Trimming pared 6 bases from V and 0 bases from J, leaving 12 bases between. Germline CDR1 and CDR2: SGHRS and YFSETQ. The CDR3 consists of 14 residues. CDR3 in DNA: TGCGCCAGCACCTCCGAGACAGTGAACACTGAAGCTTTCTTT. Translation: CASTSETVNTEAFF. Full variable domain (rest looked up from reference TRBV5-1 and TRBJ1-1): KAGVTQTPRYLIKTRGQQVTLSCSPISGHRSVSWYQQTPGQGLQFLFEYFSETQRNKGNFPGRFSGRQFSNSRSEMNVSTLELGDSALYLCASTSETVNTEAFFGQGTRLTVV.

This clone was observed once. This chain joins TRBV9 and TRBJ2-1; 10 nucleotides match TRBD2. Germline CDR1 reads SGDLS; CDR2 reads YYNGEE. Trimming removed 0 bases from V and 9 bases from J; junction bases left unmatched: 12. This CDR3 is 17 amino acids long. The CDR3 protein is CASSVGPGERGGGEQFF. The CDR3 DNA reads TGTGCCAGCAGCGTAGGCCCAGGGGAGCGGGGGGGCGGTGAGCAGTTCTTC.

The CDR3 loop is CAWSLDSSYEQYF. The CDR3 bases are TGTGCCTGGAGTTTGGACAGCTCCTACGAGCAGTACTTC. The chain uses TRBV30 and TRBJ2-7; tentatively, D is TRBD1 (6 bases). V lost 2 bases to trimming and J lost 0 bases, with 8 bases between them. The germline V gene has CDR1 GTSNPN and CDR2 SVGIG (reference sequence). This CDR3 comprises 13 residues. The variable domain in full, with the rest retrieved from reference TRBV30 and TRBJ2-7, is SQTIHQWPATLVQPVGSPLSLECTVEGTSNPNLYWYRQAAGRGLQLLFYSVGIGQISSEVPQNLSASRPQDRQFILSSKKLLLSDSGFYLCAWSLDSSYEQYFGPGTRLTVT.

On this clone itself: A much larger clonotype is one base distant, so this may be a read error. J is TRBJ2-7 and V is TRBV7-2, with D maybe TRBD1 (6 bases). V was clipped by 6 bases and J by 3 bases, with 9 bases between them. The CDR3 has 12 residues. Germline CDR1 is SGHTA and CDR2 is FQGNSA. The CDR3 loop is CASSKQGYEQYF. CDR3 bases: TGTGCCAGCAGTAAACAGGGCTACGAGCAGTACTTC.

The chain recombines TRBV6-5 with TRBJ1-1; D is unresolved. Trimming pared 11 bases from V and 1 base from J, leaving 11 bases between. This CDR3 has 12 residues. Germline CDR1 is MNHEY and CDR2 is SVGAGI. The CDR3 region has the DNA TGTGCCGTCAATTGGGGGAACACTGAAGCTTTCTTT. Translated, it gives CAVNWGNTEAFF.

The chain recombines TRBV18 with TRBJ2-3; D call uncertain. Germline-derived CDR1 and CDR2 are KGHSH and LQKENI. CDR3 length: 14 residues. With 2 bases removed from V and 2 bases from J, the gap between germline ends came to 8 bases. The CDR3 here is CASSPKASTDTQYF. The CDR3 nucleotides read TGTGCCAGCTCACCAAAGGCGTCCACAGATACGCAGTATTTT.